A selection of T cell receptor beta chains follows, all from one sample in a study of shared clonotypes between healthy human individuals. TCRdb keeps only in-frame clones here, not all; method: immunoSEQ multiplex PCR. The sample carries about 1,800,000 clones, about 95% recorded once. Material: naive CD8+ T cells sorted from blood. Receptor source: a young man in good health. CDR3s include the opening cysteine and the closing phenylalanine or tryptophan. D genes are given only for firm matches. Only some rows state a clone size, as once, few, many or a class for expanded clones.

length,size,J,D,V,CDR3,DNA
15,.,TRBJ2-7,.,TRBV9,CASSPSPGDSYEQYF,TGTGCCAGCAGCCCCAGCCCGGGGGACTCCTACGAGCAGTACTTC
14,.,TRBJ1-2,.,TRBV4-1,CASSQSRDVGGYTF,TGCGCCAGCAGCCAATCCCGGGACGTAGGGGGCTACACCTTC
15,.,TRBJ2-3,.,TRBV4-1,CASSQDEALRDTQYF,TGCGCCAGCAGCCAAGATGAGGCGTTGCGGGATACGCAGTATTTT
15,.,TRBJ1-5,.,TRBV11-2,CASSRGQGSNQPQHF,TGTGCCAGCTCGCGGGGGCAGGGAAGCAATCAGCCCCAGCATTTT
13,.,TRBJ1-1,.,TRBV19,CASSMRPDTEAFF,TGTGCCAGTAGTATGCGGCCGGACACTGAAGCTTTCTTT
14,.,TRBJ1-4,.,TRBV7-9,CASSHHRNNEKLFF,TGTGCCAGCAGCCATCACAGGAATAATGAAAAACTGTTTTTT
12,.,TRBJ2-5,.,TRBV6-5,CASRKIKETQYF,TGTGCCAGCAGGAAGATAAAAGAGACCCAGTACTTC
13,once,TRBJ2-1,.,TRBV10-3,CAISAGGSNEQFF,TGTGCCATCAGTGCTGGGGGATCGAATGAGCAGTTCTTC
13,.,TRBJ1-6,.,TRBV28,CAGRTDPNSPLHF,TGTGCCGGACGGACAGACCCTAATTCACCCCTCCACTTT
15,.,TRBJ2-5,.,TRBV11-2,CASSFPAGAQETQYF,TGTGCCAGCAGCTTTCCCGCGGGGGCACAAGAGACCCAGTACTTC
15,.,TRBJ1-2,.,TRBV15,CATSRDGYANYGYTF,TGTGCCACCAGCAGAGACGGATACGCTAACTATGGCTACACCTTC
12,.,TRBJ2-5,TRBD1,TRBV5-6,CASSLAGGTGYF,TGTGCCAGCAGCTTGGCAGGGGGAACCGGGTACTTC
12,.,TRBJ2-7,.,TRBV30,CAWSVLGYEQYF,TGTGCCTGGAGTGTACTTGGCTACGAGCAGTACTTC
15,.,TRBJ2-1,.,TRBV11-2,CASSLDRDGYNEQFF,TGTGCCAGCAGCTTAGATAGGGACGGCTACAATGAGCAGTTCTTC
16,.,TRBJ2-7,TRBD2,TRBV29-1,CSVDPGLAGVLYEQYF,TGCAGCGTTGATCCGGGACTAGCGGGAGTTTTGTACGAGCAGTACTTC
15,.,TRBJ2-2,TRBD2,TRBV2,CASAPRLADTGELFF,TGTGCCAGCGCCCCGAGACTAGCTGACACCGGGGAGCTGTTTTTT
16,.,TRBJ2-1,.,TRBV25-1,CASSAGAWGDTDEQFF,TGTGCCAGCAGTGCAGGGGCATGGGGGGACACAGATGAGCAGTTCTTC
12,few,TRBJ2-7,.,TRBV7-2,CASSLGSYEQYF,TGTGCCAGCAGCTTGGGGTCCTACGAGCAGTACTTC
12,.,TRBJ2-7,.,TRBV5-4,CASSDGPSEQYF,TGTGCCAGCAGTGACGGGCCCTCCGAGCAGTACTTC
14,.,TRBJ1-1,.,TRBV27,CASSLKGPYTEAFF,TGTGCCAGCAGTTTGAAGGGGCCTTACACTGAAGCTTTCTTT
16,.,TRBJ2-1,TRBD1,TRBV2,CASSPSEGQGNNEQFF,TGTGCCAGCAGTCCCTCGGAGGGACAGGGAAACAATGAGCAGTTCTTC
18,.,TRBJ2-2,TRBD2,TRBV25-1,CASSEWGLAGDNTGELFF,TGTGCCAGCAGTGAATGGGGGCTAGCGGGGGATAACACCGGGGAGCTGTTTTTT
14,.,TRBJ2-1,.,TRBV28,CASSFEGSRYEQFF,TGTGCCAGCAGTTTTGAGGGTAGTAGATATGAGCAGTTCTTC
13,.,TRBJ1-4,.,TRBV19,CASSSGPNEKLFF,TGTGCCAGTAGTAGCGGTCCCAACGAAAAACTGTTTTTT
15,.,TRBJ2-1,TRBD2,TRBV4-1,CASSTTSGQYNEQFF,TGCGCCAGCAGCACTACTAGCGGCCAGTACAATGAGCAGTTCTTC
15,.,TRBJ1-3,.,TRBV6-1,CASSEVKGPGNTIYF,TGTGCCAGCAGTGAAGTCAAGGGGCCTGGAAACACCATATATTTT
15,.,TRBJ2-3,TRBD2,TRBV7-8,CASRRTSGGTDTQYF,TGTGCCAGCAGACGGACTAGCGGGGGCACAGATACGCAGTATTTT
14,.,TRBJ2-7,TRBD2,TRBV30,CAWSGLAGPPSGNF,TGTGCCTGGAGTGGGTTAGCGGGGCCCCCTTCAGGCAACTTC
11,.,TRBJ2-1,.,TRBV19,CASSGLDEQFF,TGTGCCAGTAGCGGGCTCGATGAGCAGTTCTTC
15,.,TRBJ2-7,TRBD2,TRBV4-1,CASSLDGSGGYEQYF,TGCGCCAGCAGCCTCGATGGGAGCGGGGGCTACGAGCAGTACTTC
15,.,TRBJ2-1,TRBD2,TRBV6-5,CASSPTTSGNNEQFF,TGTGCCAGCAGTCCTACTACTAGCGGCAACAATGAGCAGTTCTTC
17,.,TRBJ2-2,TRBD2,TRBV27,CASSPNQLAGNTGELFF,TGTGCCAGCAGTCCCAACCAACTAGCGGGGAACACCGGGGAGCTGTTTTTT
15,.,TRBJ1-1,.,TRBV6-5,CASTYGAALNTEAFF,TGTGCCAGCACCTACGGAGCGGCGTTGAACACTGAAGCTTTCTTT
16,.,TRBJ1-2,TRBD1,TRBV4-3,CASSQDRDLANYGYTF,TGCGCCAGCAGCCAGGACAGGGACTTAGCTAACTATGGCTACACCTTC
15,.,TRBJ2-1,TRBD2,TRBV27,CASSRGLAAYNEQFF,TGTGCCAGCAGTAGGGGACTAGCGGCCTACAATGAGCAGTTCTTC
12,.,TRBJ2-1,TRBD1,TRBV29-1,CSVLSGGGEQFF,TGCAGCGTCCTTTCAGGGGGCGGGGAGCAGTTCTTC
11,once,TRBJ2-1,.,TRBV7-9,CASEERGEQFF,TGTGCCAGCGAGGAACGGGGGGAGCAGTTCTTC
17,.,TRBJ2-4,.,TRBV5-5,CASSWGLFEIAKNIQYF,TGTGCCAGCAGCTGGGGGCTCTTCGAGATAGCCAAAAACATTCAGTACTTC
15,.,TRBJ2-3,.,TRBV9,CASSVWGAPGDTQYF,TGTGCCAGCAGCGTATGGGGGGCCCCGGGAGATACGCAGTATTTT
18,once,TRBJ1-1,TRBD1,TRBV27,CASSLTLLTGGTKTEAFF,TGTGCCAGCAGTTTGACCCTCTTGACAGGGGGCACCAAGACTGAAGCTTTCTTT
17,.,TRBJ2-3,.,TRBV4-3,CASSQDQGSVGTDTQYF,TGCGCCAGCAGCCAAGACCAGGGGTCGGTAGGCACAGATACGCAGTATTTT
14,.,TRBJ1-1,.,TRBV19,CASSIDQEGTEAFF,TGTGCCAGTAGTATTGATCAGGAAGGCACTGAAGCTTTCTTT
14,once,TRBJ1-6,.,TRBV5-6,CASSWALNNSPLHF,TGTGCCAGCAGCTGGGCCTTAAATAATTCACCCCTCCACTTT
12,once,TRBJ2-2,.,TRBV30,CAWDEGTGELFF,TGTGCCTGGGATGAGGGGACCGGGGAGCTGTTTTTT
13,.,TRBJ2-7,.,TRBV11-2,CASSLVVLGEKYF,TGTGCCAGCAGCTTAGTAGTACTCGGGGAAAAGTACTTC